Listed here is a single T cell receptor beta chain. The method was immunoSEQ multiplex PCR; TCRdb's version includes in-frame clones alone and lacks a portion of them. The table lists about 75,000 clones, approximately 93% of them singletons. Germline V CDR1 and CDR2: SEHNR, FQNEAQ (reference sequence). The CDR3 covers 17 residues. With 5 bases clipped from V and 8 bases from J, the junction kept 14 bases outside the gene matches. This specimen belongs to a study of T cell changes during pregnancy in multiple sclerosis. The V gene is TRBV7-9, the J gene TRBJ2-1; 11 bases fit TRBD2. The receptor's source is a female donor with multiple sclerosis, enrolled in a pregnancy study. The material sequenced was CD4+ T cells from peripheral blood mononuclear cells, taken after pregnancy. CDR3 nucleotides: TGTGCCAGCAGCCGCGGGGTACTAGCGGGAGAACTCTATGAGCAGTTCTTC. It specifies CASSRGVLAGELYEQFF. The whole variable domain, filled in from reference TRBV7-9 and TRBJ2-1, reads DTGVSQNPRHKITKRGQNVTFRCDPISEHNRLYWYRQTLGQGPEFLTYFQNEAQLEKSRLLSDRFSAERPKGSFSTLEIQRTEQGDSAMYLCASSRGVLAGELYEQFFGPGTRLTVL.